Each of the 19 T cell receptor beta chains below was sequenced from the same sample in a study of T cells in Graves' hyperthyroidism and ophthalmopathy (dated by TCRdb to between 2018 and 2021). Library creation used multiplex PCR. Sequencer: Illumina HiSeq 2000. The TCR beta CDR3 regions were amplified from RNA transcripts. The first round of RT-PCR for the TCR CDR3 was performed with the HTBI primer set and the Qiagen OneStep RT-PCR kit. TCRdb itself trimmed the public reads at Q25 with fastp, ran MiXCR and retained productive beta chains. Records with the same CDR3 protein are collapsed into one entry carrying the most frequent genes and DNA. Within this sample are about 350,000 distinct CDR3 sequences, with roughly an eighth of them counted one time only. Of the sample, roughly 33% falls within the top ten clones. Sequenced input: blood. Receptor source: a woman in her 40s with Graves' ophthalmopathy.

This clonotype was seen at least ten times. The chain combines TRBV20-1 with TRBJ1-1; 8 bases fit TRBD1. V was clipped by 7 bases and J by 10 bases; unmatched bases: 14. Germline CDR1 is DFQATT and CDR2 is SNEGSKA (reference sequence). The CDR3 is made up of 13 amino acids. The CDR3 DNA follows: TGCAGTGTGGACAGGGTAGAAGAGGGGGGAGCTTTCTTT. As protein: CSVDRVEEGGAFF.

V usage is TRBV6-2 or TRBV6-3 and J usage is TRBJ1-1; TRBD1 agrees at 7 bases. CDR1 and CDR2 from the germline V gene are MNHEY and SVGEGT. The CDR3 consists of 18 residues. V gave up 2 bases and J gave up 4 bases; unmatched junction bases: 16. The CDR3 protein is CASSYTEGTVPAGTEAFF. DNA of the CDR3: TGTGCCAGCAGTTACACCGAAGGGACAGTTCCTGCCGGCACTGAAGCTTTCTTT.

This clonotype was detected many times. The CDR3, as DNA: TGTGCCAGCAGCTACGAGGCAAACACCGGGGAGCTGTTTTTT. This gives the protein CASSYEANTGELFF. The genes are TRBV13 and TRBJ2-2; unclear D gene. CDR1 PRHDT and CDR2 FYEKMQ come from the germline V gene (reference sequence). The CDR3 runs 14 residues. V lost 4 bases and J lost 2, with 8 bases in between.

This clonotype showed up just a few times. The V and J genes are TRBV18 and TRBJ2-1; D gene unclear. V lost 3 bases and J 15 bases, leaving 24 bases between the germline ends. The V gene's germline CDR1 is KGHSH and CDR2 LQKENI. The CDR3 consists of 15 residues. This chain's CDR3 is CASSPIPGFGHPPFF. The CDR3 DNA is TGTGCCAGCTCACCTATACCGGGTTTCGGCCATCCGCCGTTCTTC.

In its sample, this clonotype was seen many times. This chain uses TRBV28 with TRBJ1-2; D is undetermined. The length of the CDR3 is 13 residues. With 3 bases removed from V and 7 bases from J, the gap between germline ends came to 12 bases. Germline assignment: CDR1 MDHEN and CDR2 SYDVKM. CDR3 bases: TGTGCCAGCAGTTTGAAAATGGGTAGTGGCTACACCTTC. Translated, it gives CASSLKMGSGYTF.

The sample holds many counts of this clonotype. The gene calls are TRBV5-6 and TRBJ2-7, with 7 positions matching TRBD1. Germline V gene lookup returns CDR1 SGHDT and CDR2 YYEEEE. With 2 bases clipped from V and 3 bases from J, the junction kept 5 bases outside the gene matches. This CDR3 is 14 amino acids long. DNA for the CDR3: TGTGCCAGCAGCTTTGGTGGGACAGACTACGAGCAGTACTTC. Translation gives CASSFGGTDYEQYF.

This chain joins TRBV2 and TRBJ2-7; 10 positions match TRBD2. This CDR3 is built from 14 residues. V trimming: 8 bases; J trimming: 3 bases; junction bases outside the gene matches: 7. Germline CDR1 is SNHLY and CDR2 is FYNNEI. The CDR3 nucleotides read TGTGCCAGCCAGCCTAGCGGGAGAGGCTACGAGCAGTACTTC. Protein: CASQPSGRGYEQYF.

This clonotype was detected a few times. The rearrangement joins TRBV18 to TRBJ2-7, with unresolved D. Trimming cost V 6 bases and J 0 bases, with 9 bases left between them. Germline V CDR1 and CDR2: KGHSH, LQKENI. This CDR3 has 13 residues. CDR3 in DNA: TGTGCCAGCTCGACGCCTAACTCCTACGAGCAGTACTTC. Its protein product is CASSTPNSYEQYF.

This clonotype was counted at least ten times. The chain links TRBV6-1 to TRBJ1-2; D is possibly TRBD1 (6 bases). Trimming took 8 bases from V and 5 from J, leaving 15 bases between them. Germline CDR1 reads MNHNS; CDR2 reads SASEGT. The CDR3 loop spans 13 amino acids. In DNA, the CDR3 is TGTGCCAGCCGAAGCCCGACAGGTTATGGCTACACCTTC. As protein: CASRSPTGYGYTF.

The V call is TRBV20-1, the J call TRBJ2-1, with 10 bases lining up with TRBD2. With 2 bases clipped from V and 6 bases from J, the junction kept 13 bases outside the gene matches. The CDR3 loop spans 17 amino acids. The germline V gene encodes CDR1 DFQATT and CDR2 SNEGSKA (reference sequence). The CDR3 DNA sequence: TGCAGTGCTAGATCTAGAAGCGGGAGGGCCTCTTTCAATGAGCAGTTCTTC. This gives the protein CSARSRSGRASFNEQFF.

In this sample, this clonotype turned up once. This chain joins TRBV5-1 and TRBJ2-2; unclear D gene. This CDR3 comprises 14 residues. V was cut by 0 bases and J by 3 bases, with 6 bases left in between. Germline lookup yields CDR1 SGHRS and CDR2 YFSETQ. The CDR3 DNA follows: TGCGCCAGCAGCTTGGATCCTTACACCGGGGAGCTGTTTTTT. This sequence encodes CASSLDPYTGELFF.

This clonotype came up a few times. This chain joins TRBV5-1 and TRBJ2-5; no clear D gene. Trimming removed 3 bases at V and 1 base at J, with 16 bases between. This CDR3 is 16 amino acids long. Germline CDR1 reads SGHRS; CDR2 reads YFSETQ. CDR3 coding DNA: TGCGCCAGCAGCTCCCGAGGTAATCACCTCCAAGAGACCCAGTACTTC. This gives the protein CASSSRGNHLQETQYF.

The chain combines TRBV10-2 with TRBJ1-1; 7 bases are shared with TRBD1. The CDR3 extends over 15 amino acids. Germline CDR1 and CDR2: WSHSY and SAAADI. Trimming took 6 bases from V and 5 from J; bases not matched to a gene: 12. The CDR3 DNA sequence: TGCGCCAGCAGAGAACAGGGGCTCGTTAGGACTGAAGCTTTCTTT. Residues: CASREQGLVRTEAFF.

The sample holds many counts of this clonotype. The genes are TRBV11-3 and TRBJ1-1; unclear D gene. The V gene lost 1 base and the J gene lost 4 bases, with 10 bases spanning the gap. CDR1 and CDR2 (germline): SGHNT, YENEEA. The CDR3 spans 14 residues. The CDR3 sequence: CASSLGRPITEAFF. CDR3 bases: TGTGCCAGCAGCTTAGGTCGCCCAATCACTGAAGCTTTCTTT. The whole variable domain, filled in from reference TRBV11-3 and TRBJ1-1, reads EAGVVQSPRYKIIEKKQPVAFWCNPISGHNTLYWYLQNLGQGPELLIRYENEEAVDDSQLPKDRFSAERLKGVDSTLKIQPAELGDSAVYLCASSLGRPITEAFFGQGTRLTVV.

This clonotype was recorded at least ten times. The CDR3 region is CAIAGSSETQYF. The CDR3 region has the DNA TGTGCCATCGCCGGGAGCTCAGAGACCCAGTACTTC. The J gene is TRBJ2-5, the V gene TRBV10-3; possibly TRBD2 for D (6 bases). Germline values: CDR1 ENHRY, CDR2 SYGVKD. The CDR3 contains 12 residues. V was clipped by 8 bases and J by 4 bases, with 11 bases between them.

This clonotype was detected many times. The V call is TRBV10-3, the J call TRBJ1-5; weak D call: TRBD1 (5 bases). Trimming removed 2 bases at V and 7 bases at J, with 9 bases between. The germline gives CDR1 ENHRY, CDR2 SYGVKD. This CDR3 has 13 residues. The CDR3 DNA reads TGTGCCATCAGTGAGGCAGGGAGGCAGCCCCAGCATTTT. It is translated as CAISEAGRQPQHF.

This clonotype was seen ten or more times. The chain joins TRBV11-2 to TRBJ2-1; the match to TRBD1 covers 7 bases. V trimming: 2 bases; J trimming: 8 bases; junction bases outside the gene matches: 9. There are 15 residues in the CDR3. Germline values: CDR1 SGHAT, CDR2 FQNNGV. Here the CDR3 DNA reads TGTGCCAGCAGCTTACGGTCAGGGGGTAGGTATGAGCAGTTCTTC. Protein: CASSLRSGGRYEQFF. Filled out from reference TRBV11-2 and TRBJ2-1, the complete variable domain reads EAGVAQSPRYKIIEKRQSVAFWCNPISGHATLYWYQQILGQGPKLLIQFQNNGVVDDSQLPKDRFSAERLKGVDSTLKIQPAKLEDSAVYLCASSLRSGGRYEQFFGPGTRLTVL.

This clonotype was counted at least ten times. The J gene is TRBJ2-3, the V gene TRBV20-1; the match to TRBD2 covers 8 bases. V lost 0 bases, J lost 1 base, and 9 bases stayed unmatched. The CDR3 consists of 17 residues. Germline lookup yields CDR1 DFQATT and CDR2 SNEGSKA (reference sequence). The CDR3 DNA is TGCAGTGCTAGAGATCAGGTAGCGGGGAGTGGCACAGATACGCAGTATTTT. Protein product: CSARDQVAGSGTDTQYF.

J is TRBJ1-1 and V is TRBV18; tentatively, D is TRBD1 (5 bases). The CDR3 sequence is 16 residues long. CDR1 and CDR2 from the germline V gene are KGHSH and LQKENI. V was trimmed by 3 bases and J by 4 bases, leaving 18 bases between them. The CDR3 is CASSPLPGTAATEAFF. CDR3 bases: TGTGCCAGCTCACCCCTGCCCGGGACCGCTGCCACTGAAGCTTTCTTT.